This T cell receptor (beta chain) was observed in a study of OX40 agonist ivuxolimab in advanced cancers. Study-wide context: Ivuxolimab, which targeted the costimulatory receptor OX40 (CD134), was an agonistic, fully human IgG2 monoclonal antibody. The paper describes the monotherapy dose-escalation part (N of about 57 patients) of the phase I trial of ivuxolimab. Partial responses were achieved by three dose-escalation patients, of whom one had hepatocellular carcinoma and two had cutaneous melanoma. Intravenous ivuxolimab was administered to patients every 2 weeks at six dose levels: 0.01, 0.1, 0.3, 1.5, 3 and 10 mg/kg. The dose-escalation cohort was approximately 83% male with a mean age of about 60 years, ranging from roughly 20 to 80. Peripheral TCRbeta sequencing was intended to test whether TCR sequence diversity was altered and clonal T-cell expansion was caused by ivuxolimab. Prior anti-PD-1, anti-PD-L1 or anti-CTLA-4 therapy was permitted, and checkpoint inhibitors had been received by under 50% of dose-escalation patients. Among the roughly 52 dose-escalation patients, around 19 had hepatocellular carcinoma, 15 or so melanoma, 9 renal cell carcinoma and 9 head and neck cancer.

What the authors observed across the whole study: After ivuxolimab, expanded clones were on average more numerous among CD8+ T cells than among CD4+ T cells. The antigen specificity of the peripheral T cells that underwent clonal expansion was not determined. Low levels of normalized T-cell clonal expansion were also seen in some patients who did not respond. Partial responders in the 0.1-3.0 mg/kg groups had among the lowest normalized peripheral clonal expansion, especially among CD8+ T cells. Clonal expansion of both CD4+ and CD8+ blood T cells was observed from baseline to week 6 at doses 0.1 to 3.0 mg/kg.

Regarding this clone: Its antigen is not yet known. No base-level quality is on record; no much larger clone is a single base apart.

There are 14 amino acids in the CDR3, from cysteine to phenylalanine inclusive. Only the CDR3 portion is preserved as DNA: 42 bases, with reading frame beginning at the first base. V is cut back by 1 base and J by 2 bases, with 1 base in the junction unmatched. The germline V gene (reference sequence) specifies LNHDA as CDR1 and SQIVND as CDR2. For sequencing of the TCRbeta CDR3 region, genomic DNA was extracted from the sorted cells. TCRbeta CDR3 regions were sequenced using the immunoSEQ Assay. TCRdb stores this immuneACCESS table with in-frame sequences only. Part of the clones is absent; in the studies checked, under half of the shortfall reflects unresolved V genes, and no reason is known for the rest. A total of 55,000 to 65,000 clones appear in this sample, 82% of them only once. Under 0.65% of the sample goes to the ten largest clones. The trial excluded patients who had a history of autoimmune disease or were on systemic immunosuppression. In every dose cohort, peripheral blood was drawn for TCR sequencing at baseline, cycle 4 day 1, and cycle 7 day 1. The samples were drawn from a first-in-human, open-label, multicenter phase I dose-escalation trial of ivuxolimab. Adults with locally advanced or metastatic melanoma, renal cell carcinoma, hepatocellular carcinoma or head and neck squamous cell carcinoma were enrolled in the trial. Before TCR sequencing, CD4+ T cells and CD8+ T cells were sorted from peripheral blood as separate populations.

The chain is made from TRBV19 and TRBJ2-7, and TRBD1 aligns with 8 junction nucleotides. This receptor was taken from an adult with an advanced solid tumor such as melanoma, head and neck, liver or kidney cancer. Source: CD4+ or CD8+ T cells sorted from blood, taken in a trial of the OX40 agonist ivuxolimab. The nucleotide sequence is given as TGTGCCAGTAGTATAGGGACAGGGCCCTACGAGCAGTACTTC. This is translated as CASSIGTGPYEQYF. The CDR3 plus the reference TRBV19 and TRBJ2-7 genes for the other parts give the full variable domain: DGGITQSPKYLFRKEGQNVTLSCEQNLNHDAMYWYRQDPGQGLRLIYYSQIVNDFQKGDIAEGYSVSREKKESFPLTVTSAQKNPTAFYLCASSIGTGPYEQYFGPGTRLTVT.